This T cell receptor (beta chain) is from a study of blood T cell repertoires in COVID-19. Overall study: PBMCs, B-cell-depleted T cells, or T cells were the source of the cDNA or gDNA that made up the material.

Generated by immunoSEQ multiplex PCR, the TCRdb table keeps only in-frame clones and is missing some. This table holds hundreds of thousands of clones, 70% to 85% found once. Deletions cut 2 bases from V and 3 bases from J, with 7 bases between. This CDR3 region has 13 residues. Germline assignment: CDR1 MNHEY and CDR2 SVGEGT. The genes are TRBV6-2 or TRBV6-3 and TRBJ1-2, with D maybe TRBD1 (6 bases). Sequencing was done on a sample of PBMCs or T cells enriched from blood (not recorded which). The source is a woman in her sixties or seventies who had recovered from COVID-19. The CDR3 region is CASSYHRDYGYTF. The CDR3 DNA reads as TGTGCCAGCAGTTACCACAGGGACTATGGCTACACCTTC.